The 20 T cell receptor beta chains listed next were all sequenced from one sample in a study of cytomegalovirus exposure and HLA in healthy donors. Assay: immunoSEQ multiplex PCR; the TCRdb copy retains only in-frame clones and omits some. The sample holds 70,000 to 75,000 clones, roughly 94% seen once. The sample taken for sequencing was PBMCs. Source of these receptors: a man between 18 and 29 years old in good health and CMV-seropositive.

The gene calls are TRBV6-1 and TRBJ2-7, with D possibly being TRBD2 (6 bases). Germline CDR1 is MNHNS and CDR2 is SASEGT. There are 11 residues in the CDR3. V lost 3 bases and J 9 bases, leaving 9 bases between the germline ends. CDR3 in amino acids: CASSELTRQYF. CDR3 coding DNA: TGTGCCAGCAGTGAGCTGACTAGGCAGTACTTC.

The genes are TRBV19 and TRBJ1-1; D not resolved. The CDR3 totals 11 residues. With 5 bases removed from V and 5 bases from J, the gap between germline ends came to 6 bases. Germline V gene sequence: CDR1 LNHDA, CDR2 SQIVND (reference sequence). The CDR3 reads CASSSSTEAFF. For the CDR3, the DNA is TGTGCCAGTAGTTCCAGTACTGAAGCTTTCTTT.

This sequence joins TRBV27 and TRBJ1-1; no clear D gene. V was pared by 3 bases and J by 6 bases, with 11 bases between. Germline CDR1 is MNHEY and CDR2 is SMNVEV (reference sequence). The CDR3 consists of 13 residues. CDR3 sequence reads: CASSFLSRAEAFF. The CDR3, as DNA: TGTGCCAGCAGTTTTCTTAGTAGAGCTGAAGCTTTCTTT.

This sequence joins TRBV28 and TRBJ1-4, with TRBD1 matching 9 bases. Germline CDR1 reads MDHEN; CDR2 reads SYDVKM. The CDR3 sequence is 14 residues long. V dropped 6 bases and J dropped 8; count of bases not matched to a gene: 7. This CDR3 reads CASRGQGIREKLFF. CDR3 DNA: TGTGCCAGCAGAGGACAGGGGATACGGGAAAAACTGTTTTTT. The full variable domain, rest sourced from reference TRBV28 and TRBJ1-4, is DVKVTQSSRYLVKRTGEKVFLECVQDMDHENMFWYRQDPGLGLRLIYFSYDVKMKEKGDIPEGYSVSREKKERFSLILESASTNQTSMYLCASRGQGIREKLFFGSGTQLSVL.

The chain recombines TRBV15 with TRBJ2-5; 14 bases are a match to TRBD2. Germline CDR1 is LNHNV and CDR2 is YYDKDF (reference sequence). The CDR3 has 21 amino acids. Germline trimming cut 0 bases from V and 2 bases from J; bases unmatched to any gene: 14. The CDR3 nucleotides read TGTGCCACCAGCAGAGAATTACCGGGACTAGCGGGAGAGAGTTGGCAAGAGACCCAGTACTTC. Protein sequence: CATSRELPGLAGESWQETQYF.

The chain joins TRBV15 to TRBJ2-7, with a tentative D call TRBD1 (6 bases). Trimming stripped 3 bases from V and 4 bases from J, with 10 bases between. Germline-derived CDR1 and CDR2 are LNHNV and YYDKDF (reference sequence). The CDR3 runs to 13 residues. The CDR3 loop reads CATSRLQGYEQYF. The CDR3, as DNA: TGTGCCACCAGCAGGTTACAGGGTTACGAGCAGTACTTC.

CDR3 loop: CASSGQGQGGITGELFF. CDR3 DNA sequence: TGCGCCAGCAGCGGACAGGGACAGGGGGGTATCACCGGGGAGCTGTTTTTT. The genes are TRBV5-1 and TRBJ2-2, with 11 bases identical to TRBD1. The junction had 9 bases not matched to a gene; V was cut back by 4 bases and J by 4 bases. CDR3 length equals 17 residues. Germline V gives CDR1 SGHRS, CDR2 YFSETQ.

The rearrangement links TRBV28 to TRBJ2-3, with 10 bases that match TRBD2. V dropped 7 bases and J dropped 5; count of bases not matched to a gene: 15. Germline assignment: CDR1 MDHEN and CDR2 SYDVKM. There are 17 residues in the CDR3. CDR3 DNA: TGTGCCAGCAACGTTCGGGGAGCGGGAGGGCCGTTAGATACGCAGTATTTT. It yields the protein CASNVRGAGGPLDTQYF.

V is TRBV9 and J is TRBJ1-1, with TRBD1 matching 10 bases. Unmatched junction bases numbered 4, after V lost 4 bases and J lost 1 base. Germline CDR1 reads SGDLS; CDR2 reads YYNGEE. The CDR3 runs 15 residues. CDR3 sequence (DNA): TGTGCCAGCAGCCCGCGGGACAGGGGGAACACTGAAGCTTTCTTT. It translates to CASSPRDRGNTEAFF.

The rearrangement joins TRBV15 to TRBJ2-1; 9 nucleotides align to TRBD2. Germline V gene sequence: CDR1 LNHNV, CDR2 YYDKDF (reference sequence). V dropped 11 bases and J dropped 4; count of bases not matched to a gene: 12. CDR3 length: 15 amino acids. DNA of the CDR3: TGTGCCTCATCTCGGGTCCTAGCGGGATACAATGAGCAGTTCTTC. This gives the protein CASSRVLAGYNEQFF.

The chain combines TRBV7-2 with TRBJ1-2; a possible D gene is TRBD1 (5 bases). Germline V gene data show CDR1 as SGHTA and CDR2 as FQGNSA. Trimming removed 5 bases at V and 4 bases at J, with 14 bases between. The CDR3 is 14 amino acids. The CDR3 sequence: CASSPLTESYGYTF. The CDR3 coding sequence is TGTGCCAGCAGCCCATTGACAGAGTCCTATGGCTACACCTTC.

The chain has TRBV7-6 and TRBJ2-7, with D maybe TRBD1 (6 bases). The CDR3 consists of 13 residues. Germline loops: CDR1 SGHVS, CDR2 FNYEAQ. V lost 4 bases to trimming and J lost 4 bases, with 11 bases between them. CDR3 sequence (DNA): TGTGCCAGCAGCTCACTACAGGGATACGAGCAGTACTTC. As protein: CASSSLQGYEQYF.

The chain combines TRBV28 with TRBJ2-1; D uncertain. Germline loops: CDR1 MDHEN, CDR2 SYDVKM. V dropped 6 bases and J dropped 0 bases, with 21 bases sitting between them. The CDR3 length is 18 residues. CDR3 in amino acids: CASSSNSLSGPSYNEQFF. CDR3 sequence (DNA): TGTGCCAGCAGCTCCAATTCCTTGAGTGGGCCCTCCTACAATGAGCAGTTCTTC.

The CDR3 DNA reads as TGTGCCAGTAGTATTAGCGGGGGGTACCAAGAGACCCAGTACTTC. Amino acids: CASSISGGYQETQYF. The chain employs TRBV19 and TRBJ2-5; 10 bases match TRBD2. The CDR3 contains 15 residues. CDR1 and CDR2 (germline): LNHDA, SQIVND (reference sequence). The J segment lost 0 bases and the V segment lost 3 bases, leaving 1 base of the junction unmatched. The full variable domain, in which reference TRBV19 and TRBJ2-5 provide the parts outside the CDR3, is DGGITQSPKYLFRKEGQNVTLSCEQNLNHDAMYWYRQDPGQGLRLIYYSQIVNDFQKGDIAEGYSVSREKKESFPLTVTSAQKNPTAFYLCASSISGGYQETQYFGPGTRLLVL.

The chain joins TRBV11-2 to TRBJ2-7; D gene uncertain. There are 11 residues in the CDR3. Germline V gives CDR1 SGHAT, CDR2 FQNNGV. With 5 bases removed from V and 3 bases from J, the gap between germline ends came to 5 bases. Here the CDR3 DNA reads TGTGCCAGCAGCCAGATCTACGAGCAGTACTTC. This codes for CASSQIYEQYF.

The chain uses TRBV11-3 and TRBJ2-1; D is possibly TRBD1 (6 bases). Germline V gives CDR1 SGHNT, CDR2 YENEEA. The CDR3 is 14 amino acids. Trimming stripped 7 bases from V and 1 base from J, with 11 bases between. CDR3 nucleotides: TGTGCCAGCAAGTTACAGGGTTCCTACAATGAGCAGTTCTTC. Amino acids: CASKLQGSYNEQFF. The whole variable domain, filled in from reference TRBV11-3 and TRBJ2-1, reads EAGVVQSPRYKIIEKKQPVAFWCNPISGHNTLYWYLQNLGQGPELLIRYENEEAVDDSQLPKDRFSAERLKGVDSTLKIQPAELGDSAVYLCASKLQGSYNEQFFGPGTRLTVL.

V gene TRBV9 combines with J gene TRBJ2-1; TRBD2 aligns across 13 bases. The V and J ends lost 4 bases and 0 bases, in that order; junction bases with no gene match: 10. Germline V lookup: CDR1 SGDLS, CDR2 YYNGEE. The CDR3 covers 19 residues. This CDR3 reads CASSPGLAGLPGSYNEQFF. CDR3 bases: TGTGCCAGCAGCCCGGGACTAGCGGGACTTCCCGGCTCCTACAATGAGCAGTTCTTC.

The chain recombines TRBV23-1 with TRBJ2-7, with 8 bases matching TRBD1. TRBV23-1 is an open reading frame whose function is uncertain. V was clipped by 2 bases and J by 0 bases; unmatched bases: 6. The CDR3 is 16 amino acids. Here the CDR3 reads CASSQPDRGYSYEQYF. The CDR3 nucleotides read TGCGCCAGCAGTCAACCTGACAGGGGATACTCCTACGAGCAGTACTTC.

This chain joins TRBV6-5 and TRBJ2-1; D ambiguous. Germline CDR1 is MNHEY and CDR2 is SVGAGI. Trimming cost V 2 bases and J 0 bases, with 8 bases left between them. This CDR3 is built from 15 residues. The CDR3 here is CASSYGRISYNEQFF. The CDR3 DNA follows: TGTGCCAGCAGTTACGGCAGGATCTCCTACAATGAGCAGTTCTTC.

This clone was recorded once. This rearrangement joins TRBV5-1 to TRBJ2-3; the match to TRBD2 covers 9 bases. Germline V gene data show CDR1 as SGHRS and CDR2 as YFSETQ. The CDR3 covers 15 residues. V trimming: 0 bases; J trimming: 5 bases; junction bases outside the gene matches: 4. The DNA for the CDR3 is TGCGCCAGCAGCTTGGCTAGCGGGGTTGTAGATACGCAGTATTTT. It is translated as CASSLASGVVDTQYF.